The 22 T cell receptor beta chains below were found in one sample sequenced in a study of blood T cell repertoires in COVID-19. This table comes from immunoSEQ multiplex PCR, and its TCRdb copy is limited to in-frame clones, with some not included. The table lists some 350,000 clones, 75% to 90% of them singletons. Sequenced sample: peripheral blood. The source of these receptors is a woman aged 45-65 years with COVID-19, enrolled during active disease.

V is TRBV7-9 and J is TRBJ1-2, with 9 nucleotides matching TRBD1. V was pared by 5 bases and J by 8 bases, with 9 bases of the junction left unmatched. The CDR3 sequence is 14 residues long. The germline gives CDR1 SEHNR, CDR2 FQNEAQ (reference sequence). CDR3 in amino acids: CASSIGTGRRGYTF. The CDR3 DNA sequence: TGTGCCAGCAGCATCGGGACAGGGCGGCGAGGCTACACCTTC.

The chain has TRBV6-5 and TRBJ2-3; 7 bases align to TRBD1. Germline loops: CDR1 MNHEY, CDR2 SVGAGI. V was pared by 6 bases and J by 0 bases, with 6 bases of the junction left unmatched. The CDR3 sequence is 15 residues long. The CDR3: CASSPQGSSTDTQYF. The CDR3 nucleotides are TGTGCCAGCAGCCCACAGGGGTCTAGCACAGATACGCAGTATTTT.

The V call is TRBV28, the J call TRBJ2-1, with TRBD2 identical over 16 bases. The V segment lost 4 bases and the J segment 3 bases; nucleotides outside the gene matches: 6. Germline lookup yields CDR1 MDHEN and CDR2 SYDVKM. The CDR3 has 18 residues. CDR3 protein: CASSYSGLAGGLYNEQFF. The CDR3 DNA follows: TGTGCCAGCAGTTACTCGGGACTAGCGGGAGGGCTCTACAATGAGCAGTTCTTC.

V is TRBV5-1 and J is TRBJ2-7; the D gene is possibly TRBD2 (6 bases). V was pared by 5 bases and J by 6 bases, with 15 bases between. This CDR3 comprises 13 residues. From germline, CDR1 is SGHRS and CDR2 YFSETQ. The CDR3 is CASSLTGVTEQYF. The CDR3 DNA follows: TGCGCCAGCAGTTTAACGGGAGTTACCGAGCAGTACTTC.

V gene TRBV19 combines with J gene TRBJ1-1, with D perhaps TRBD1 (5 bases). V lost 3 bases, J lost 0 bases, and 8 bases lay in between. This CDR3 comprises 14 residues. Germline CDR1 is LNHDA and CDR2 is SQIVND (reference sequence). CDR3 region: CASSIGRVNTEAFF. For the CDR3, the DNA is TGTGCCAGTAGTATCGGCAGGGTGAACACTGAAGCTTTCTTT.

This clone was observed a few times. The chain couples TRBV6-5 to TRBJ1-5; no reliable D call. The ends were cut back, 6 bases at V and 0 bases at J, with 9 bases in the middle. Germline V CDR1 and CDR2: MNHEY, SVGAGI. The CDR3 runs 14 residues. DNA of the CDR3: TGTGCCAGCAGATCAGACACTAGCAATCAGCCCCAGCATTTT. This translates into CASRSDTSNQPQHF.

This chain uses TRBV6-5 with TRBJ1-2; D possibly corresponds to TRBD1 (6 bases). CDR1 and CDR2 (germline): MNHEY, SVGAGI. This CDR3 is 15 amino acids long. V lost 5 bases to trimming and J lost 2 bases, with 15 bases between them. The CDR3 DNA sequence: TGTGCCAGCAGTCCTTATCGACAGGTCAACTATGGCTACACCTTC. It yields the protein CASSPYRQVNYGYTF.

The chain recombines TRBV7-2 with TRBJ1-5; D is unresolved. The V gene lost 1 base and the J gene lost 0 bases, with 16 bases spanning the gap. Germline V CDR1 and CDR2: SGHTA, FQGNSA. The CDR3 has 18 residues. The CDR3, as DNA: TGTGCCAGCAGCTTAGGACCAGGACTTTCCCATAGCAATCAGCCCCAGCATTTT. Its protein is CASSLGPGLSHSNQPQHF.

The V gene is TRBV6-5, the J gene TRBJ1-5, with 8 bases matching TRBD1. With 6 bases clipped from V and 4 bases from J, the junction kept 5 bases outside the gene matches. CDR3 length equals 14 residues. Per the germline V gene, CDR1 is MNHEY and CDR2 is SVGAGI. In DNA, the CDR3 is TGTGCCAGCAGCCAGGGGGCAGCGAATCAGCCCCAGCATTTT. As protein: CASSQGAANQPQHF.

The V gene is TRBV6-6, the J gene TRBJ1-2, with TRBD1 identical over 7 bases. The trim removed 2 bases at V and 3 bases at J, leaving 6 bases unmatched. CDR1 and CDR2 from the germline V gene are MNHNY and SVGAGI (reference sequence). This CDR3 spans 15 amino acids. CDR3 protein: CASSYPQGMDYGYTF. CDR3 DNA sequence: TGTGCCAGCAGTTACCCACAGGGGATGGACTATGGCTACACCTTC.

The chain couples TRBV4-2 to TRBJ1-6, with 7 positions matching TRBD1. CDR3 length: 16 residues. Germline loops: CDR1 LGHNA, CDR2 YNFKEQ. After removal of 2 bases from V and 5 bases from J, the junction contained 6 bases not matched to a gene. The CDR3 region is CASSQTRTGNNSPLHF. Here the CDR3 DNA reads TGTGCCAGCAGCCAAACGCGGACAGGAAATAATTCACCCCTCCACTTT.

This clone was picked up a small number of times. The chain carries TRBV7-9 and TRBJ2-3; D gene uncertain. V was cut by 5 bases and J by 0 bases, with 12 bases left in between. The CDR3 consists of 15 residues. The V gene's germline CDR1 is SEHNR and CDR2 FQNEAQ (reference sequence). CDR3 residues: CASSDRVLSTDTQYF. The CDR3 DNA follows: TGTGCCAGCAGCGACCGGGTCCTTAGCACAGATACGCAGTATTTT.

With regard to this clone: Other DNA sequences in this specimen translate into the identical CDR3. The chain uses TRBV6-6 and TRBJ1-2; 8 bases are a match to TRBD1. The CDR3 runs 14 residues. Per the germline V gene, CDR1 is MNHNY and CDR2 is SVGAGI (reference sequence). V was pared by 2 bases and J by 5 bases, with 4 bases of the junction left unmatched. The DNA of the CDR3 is TGTGCCAGCAGTTACGGGACAGGCGTGTATGGCTACACCTTC. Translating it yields CASSYGTGVYGYTF.

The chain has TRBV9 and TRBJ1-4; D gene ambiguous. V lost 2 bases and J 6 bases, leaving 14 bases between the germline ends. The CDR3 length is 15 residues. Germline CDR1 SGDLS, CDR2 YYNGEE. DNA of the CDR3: TGTGCCAGCAGCGTTTCCGGGCTCGGGGATGAAAAACTGTTTTTT. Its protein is CASSVSGLGDEKLFF.

The CDR3 loop is CASTRDRENEQYF. The CDR3 DNA is TGTGCCAGCACCCGGGACAGGGAGAACGAGCAGTACTTC. The chain links TRBV6-6 to TRBJ2-7; 9 nucleotides match TRBD1. The germline V gene encodes CDR1 MNHNY and CDR2 SVGAGI (reference sequence). The CDR3 is made up of 13 amino acids. Unmatched junction bases numbered 6, after V lost 7 bases and J lost 5 bases.

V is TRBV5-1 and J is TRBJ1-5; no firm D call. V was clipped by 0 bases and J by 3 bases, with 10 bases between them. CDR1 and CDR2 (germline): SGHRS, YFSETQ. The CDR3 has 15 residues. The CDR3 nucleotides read TGCGCCAGCAGCTTGGGGCCAGGAAACAATCAGCCCCAGCATTTT. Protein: CASSLGPGNNQPQHF.

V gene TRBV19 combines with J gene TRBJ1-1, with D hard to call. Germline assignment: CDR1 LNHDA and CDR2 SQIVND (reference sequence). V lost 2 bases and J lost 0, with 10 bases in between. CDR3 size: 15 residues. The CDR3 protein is CASSIKHSMNTEAFF. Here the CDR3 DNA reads TGTGCCAGTAGTATAAAACACAGTATGAACACTGAAGCTTTCTTT.

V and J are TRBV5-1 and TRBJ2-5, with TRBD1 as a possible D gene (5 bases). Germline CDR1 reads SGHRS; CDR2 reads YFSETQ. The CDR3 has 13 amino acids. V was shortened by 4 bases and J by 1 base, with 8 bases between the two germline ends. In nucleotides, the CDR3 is TGCGCCAGCAGCCGGACAACCCAAGAGACCCAGTACTTC. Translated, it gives CASSRTTQETQYF.

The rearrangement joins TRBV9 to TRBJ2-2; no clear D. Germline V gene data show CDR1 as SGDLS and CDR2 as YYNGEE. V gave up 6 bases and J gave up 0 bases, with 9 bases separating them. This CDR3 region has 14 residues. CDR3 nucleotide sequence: TGTGCCAGCAATCGACAAGCGAACACCGGGGAGCTGTTTTTT. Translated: CASNRQANTGELFF.

The chain's CDR3 is CASTLEGNQPQHF. Written as DNA, the CDR3 is TGTGCCAGCACCCTGGAGGGCAATCAGCCCCAGCATTTT. V gene TRBV7-9 combines with J gene TRBJ1-5; D is unclear. Germline V gene lookup returns CDR1 SEHNR and CDR2 FQNEAQ (reference sequence). This CDR3 spans 13 amino acids. V lost 7 bases and J 2 bases, leaving 9 bases between the germline ends.

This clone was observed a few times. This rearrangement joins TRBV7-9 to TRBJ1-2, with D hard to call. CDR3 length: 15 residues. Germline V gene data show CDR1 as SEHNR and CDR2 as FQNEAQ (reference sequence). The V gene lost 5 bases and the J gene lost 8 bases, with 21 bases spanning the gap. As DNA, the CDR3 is TGTGCCAGCAGCCTCCTGCAACAGAGCTCCCAGGGCTACACCTTC. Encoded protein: CASSLLQQSSQGYTF.

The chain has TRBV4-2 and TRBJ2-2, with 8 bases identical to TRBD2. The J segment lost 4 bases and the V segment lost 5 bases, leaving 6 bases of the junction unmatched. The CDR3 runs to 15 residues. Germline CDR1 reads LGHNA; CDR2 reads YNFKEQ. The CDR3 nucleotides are TGTGCCAGCAGCTCAACCGGGGGGGGCACCGGGGAGCTGTTTTTT. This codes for CASSSTGGGTGELFF.